These T cell receptor beta chains were read from a single sample in a study of T cell responses to AZD1222 COVID-19 vaccine. This table comes from immunoSEQ multiplex PCR, and its TCRdb copy is limited to in-frame clones, with some not included. Of fewer than 300,000 clones listed, approximately 95% were seen once; the top ten hold 0.5% to 0.65%. The sample in question was peripheral blood, obtained on day 0 of AZD1222 vaccination. Every receptor here comes from an adult in good health. CDR3s include the opening cysteine and the closing phenylalanine or tryptophan. Size tells how often a clone was seen (once, few, many) or the class of an expanded clone, and some rows leave it out.

j_call v_call clone_size cdr3_aa
TRBJ1-5 TRBV7-8 - CASSLGGTKGDQPQHF
TRBJ2-1 TRBV3-1/TRBV3-2 once CASSPRWQNEQFF
TRBJ1-2 TRBV28 - CASRSQGAGGYTF
TRBJ2-2 TRBV5-4 once CASSYDSNTGELFF
TRBJ2-7 TRBV4-3 - CASSQDEGGSYEQYF
TRBJ2-3 TRBV24-1 - CATSDPSGRADTQYF
TRBJ1-4 TRBV6-2/TRBV6-3 - CASSYWSGGEKLFF
TRBJ2-2 TRBV2 - CASSATGELFF
TRBJ2-1 TRBV10-3 - CAISEERTPRDEQFF
TRBJ1-1 TRBV19 - CASSLTSKSYEYTEAFF
TRBJ1-1 TRBV28 - CASVGEVAFF
TRBJ2-7 TRBV21-1 - CASSKKGGISYEQYF
TRBJ2-5 TRBV6-6 - CASSFPSGTKETQYF
TRBJ1-5 TRBV28 - CASRPGGTSNQPQHF
TRBJ2-1 TRBV19 - CASSISGSRNEQFF
TRBJ2-7 TRBV5-1 - CASSTDGLYEQYF
TRBJ2-2 TRBV4-1 - CASSSTGGARTGELFF
TRBJ2-7 TRBV5-1 - CASSPGQGSYEQYF
TRBJ1-5 TRBV28 - CASNPGGGGNQPQHF
TRBJ1-2 TRBV9 - CASGRPGNYGYTF
TRBJ1-4 TRBV5-1 - CASSEGRRSEKLFF
TRBJ2-7 TRBV2 - CASRGSLYEQYF
TRBJ2-1 TRBV2 - CASSEAPGRVGEQFF
TRBJ1-1 TRBV7-9 - CASSLDLDRENTEAFF
TRBJ2-7 TRBV15 - CATALTGSYEQYF
TRBJ2-3 TRBV19 - CASSPTSTDTQYF
TRBJ2-2 TRBV5-1 - CASSLSGMDTGELFF
TRBJ2-1 TRBV6-6 - CASSTPNGDEQFF
TRBJ1-5 TRBV16 - CASSTTRSSNQPQHF
TRBJ1-5 TRBV7-2 once CASSLGGGNQPQHF
TRBJ1-2 TRBV24-1 - CATSDNSLRDTHGYTF
TRBJ1-5 TRBV25-1 - CASSEGGEPVTQHF
TRBJ2-7 TRBV11-1 - CASSAQGGEQYF
TRBJ1-1 TRBV5-1 - CASSLFPGTGNTEAFF
TRBJ1-4 TRBV5-8 few CASSLRTNEKLFF
TRBJ2-7 TRBV9 - CASSPGSNEQYF
TRBJ2-1 TRBV7-6 - CASSFLGSYNEQFF